This T cell receptor beta chain was recovered during a study of cytomegalovirus exposure and HLA in healthy donors. At the level of the study: About 80 million unique TCRs from HLA-typed donors made up an early data release.

Primers included in the PCR were 60 Vbeta and 13 Jbeta primers. Here immunoSEQ multiplex PCR was the method, and the copy in TCRdb shows in-frame clones only, minus some. This repertoire shows around 200,000 clones, 70% to 85% found once; its top ten account for about 1.8%. CDR1 MDHEN and CDR2 SYDVKM come from the germline V gene. The CDR3 spans 14 residues. V shed 6 bases, J shed 2 bases, and the junction held 5 bases outside the gene matches. The sample taken for sequencing was PBMCs. The chain couples TRBV28 to TRBJ1-2; 8 bases agree with TRBD1. This TCR derives from a man aged 45 to 65 in good health and CMV-seronegative. CDR3 sequence reads: CASRPRTGNYGYTF. The CDR3 coding sequence is TGTGCCAGCAGACCTCGGACAGGGAACTATGGCTACACCTTC.